This is a list of T cell receptor beta chains from one sample in a study of T cells in tumors after PD-1 blockade. The repertoire was sequenced with immunoSEQ multiplex PCR; TCRdb's copy has only in-frame clones and lacks some. The table shows 45,000 to 60,000 clones, with roughly 80% occurring only once. The sequenced sample was PBMCs, obtained before anti-PD-1 treatment. The receptors come from a human donor with basal cell carcinoma. Both conserved end residues are part of each CDR3. The order of the fields is CDR3 protein, CDR3 DNA, clone size, D gene, CDR3 length, J gene, V gene. The D gene is left open where the match is weak. For some rows the clone size is stated as once, few or many, or as a class when expanded; others skip it.

CDR3aa: CASSPDSGGASYEQYF
CDR3nt: TGTGCCAGCAGCCCCGATAGCGGGGGGGCATCTTACGAGCAGTACTTC
abundance: NA
d_gene: TRBD2
len: 16
j_gene: TRBJ2-7
v_gene: TRBV9

CDR3aa: CASSRGFSNQPQHF
CDR3nt: TGTGCCAGCAGCAGGGGATTTAGCAATCAGCCCCAGCATTTT
abundance: NA
d_gene: NA
len: 14
j_gene: TRBJ1-5
v_gene: TRBV4-2

CDR3aa: CASSPGTGGRNEQFF
CDR3nt: TGTGCCAGTAGTCCCGGGACAGGGGGGAGGAATGAGCAGTTCTTC
abundance: NA
d_gene: TRBD1
len: 15
j_gene: TRBJ2-1
v_gene: TRBV19

CDR3aa: CASSFSGTGYGYTF
CDR3nt: TGTGCCAGCAGTTTCTCCGGGACAGGGTATGGCTACACCTTC
abundance: NA
d_gene: TRBD1
len: 14
j_gene: TRBJ1-2
v_gene: TRBV27

CDR3aa: CASSVGGGDRATETQYF
CDR3nt: TGTGCCAGCAGCGTAGGGGGAGGGGACAGGGCAACGGAGACCCAGTACTTC
abundance: NA
d_gene: TRBD1
len: 17
j_gene: TRBJ2-5
v_gene: TRBV9

CDR3aa: CASSLGRGYTEAFF
CDR3nt: TGTGCCAGCAGCTTGGGTCGGGGGTACACTGAAGCTTTCTTT
abundance: NA
d_gene: NA
len: 14
j_gene: TRBJ1-1
v_gene: TRBV5-6

CDR3aa: CASSFTSGGYNEQFF
CDR3nt: TGTGCCAGCAGCTTCACTAGCGGGGGGTACAATGAGCAGTTCTTC
abundance: NA
d_gene: TRBD2
len: 15
j_gene: TRBJ2-1
v_gene: TRBV5-6

CDR3aa: CATRPGGKENEQYF
CDR3nt: TGTGCCACCCGACCAGGCGGAAAAGAAAACGAGCAGTACTTC
abundance: NA
d_gene: NA
len: 14
j_gene: TRBJ2-7
v_gene: TRBV5-4

CDR3aa: CASSPGTSVLNRETQYF
CDR3nt: TGCGCCAGCAGCCCAGGGACTAGCGTCCTAAACCGGGAGACCCAGTACTTC
abundance: once
d_gene: TRBD2
len: 17
j_gene: TRBJ2-5
v_gene: TRBV5-1

CDR3aa: CASSYSGWGDTQYF
CDR3nt: TGTGCCAGCAGTTACTCCGGCTGGGGAGATACGCAGTATTTT
abundance: few
d_gene: NA
len: 14
j_gene: TRBJ2-3
v_gene: TRBV6-5

CDR3aa: CASSLSSRGAEAFF
CDR3nt: TGTGCCAGCAGTCTCTCGAGCAGGGGCGCTGAAGCTTTCTTT
abundance: NA
d_gene: NA
len: 14
j_gene: TRBJ1-1
v_gene: TRBV6-6

CDR3aa: CASSGIYEQYF
CDR3nt: TGTGCCAGCAGTGGGATTTACGAGCAGTACTTC
abundance: NA
d_gene: NA
len: 11
j_gene: TRBJ2-7
v_gene: TRBV2

CDR3aa: CASSPLSSYEQYF
CDR3nt: TGTGCCAGCTCACCTTTGAGCTCCTACGAGCAGTACTTC
abundance: NA
d_gene: NA
len: 13
j_gene: TRBJ2-7
v_gene: TRBV18

CDR3aa: CASTTSGDPRETQYF
CDR3nt: TGTGCCAGCACCACTAGCGGGGACCCCCGAGAGACCCAGTACTTC
abundance: NA
d_gene: TRBD2
len: 15
j_gene: TRBJ2-5
v_gene: TRBV7-6

CDR3aa: CASSPGRNIDATNEKLFF
CDR3nt: TGTGCCAGCAGCCCGGGACGGAACATCGATGCAACTAATGAAAAACTGTTTTTT
abundance: once
d_gene: NA
len: 18
j_gene: TRBJ1-4
v_gene: TRBV7-9

CDR3aa: CASSLGDTMNEQFF
CDR3nt: TGTGCCAGCAGCTTAGGGGACACTATGAATGAGCAGTTCTTC
abundance: NA
d_gene: NA
len: 14
j_gene: TRBJ2-1
v_gene: TRBV11-3

CDR3aa: CASSPRTQTGELFF
CDR3nt: TGCGCCAGCAGCCCTCGTACCCAAACCGGGGAGCTGTTTTTT
abundance: few
d_gene: NA
len: 14
j_gene: TRBJ2-2
v_gene: TRBV4-1

CDR3aa: CATRTGGTEAFF
CDR3nt: TGTGCTACTCGGACAGGGGGAACTGAAGCTTTCTTT
abundance: NA
d_gene: TRBD1
len: 12
j_gene: TRBJ1-1
v_gene: TRBV27

CDR3aa: CASSLGRGAKGYNEQFF
CDR3nt: TGTGCCAGCAGCTTAGGTCGGGGGGCGAAAGGCTACAATGAGCAGTTCTTC
abundance: NA
d_gene: NA
len: 17
j_gene: TRBJ2-1
v_gene: TRBV7-2

CDR3aa: CASSQEPSLVYEQYF
CDR3nt: TGTGCCAGCAGCCAAGAACCTAGCCTGGTTTACGAGCAGTACTTC
abundance: few
d_gene: NA
len: 15
j_gene: TRBJ2-7
v_gene: TRBV4-2

CDR3aa: CATAGTGSTMNGYTF
CDR3nt: TGTGCCACCGCCGGGACAGGGAGTACGATGAATGGCTACACCTTC
abundance: few
d_gene: TRBD1
len: 15
j_gene: TRBJ1-2
v_gene: TRBV15

CDR3aa: CASSLTGGVNTEAFF
CDR3nt: TGTGCCAGCAGCTTAACAGGGGGAGTGAACACTGAAGCTTTCTTT
abundance: NA
d_gene: TRBD1
len: 15
j_gene: TRBJ1-1
v_gene: TRBV5-4

CDR3aa: CASSLGSNYGYTF
CDR3nt: TGTGCCAGCAGTTTAGGGAGTAACTATGGCTACACCTTC
abundance: NA
d_gene: NA
len: 13
j_gene: TRBJ1-2
v_gene: TRBV28

CDR3aa: CASSPYAGTFEETQYF
CDR3nt: TGTGCCAGCAGCCCATATGCCGGGACCTTCGAAGAGACCCAGTACTTC
abundance: NA
d_gene: NA
len: 16
j_gene: TRBJ2-5
v_gene: TRBV7-9

CDR3aa: CASSGDYHEQFF
CDR3nt: TGCGCCAGCAGCGGTGACTACCATGAGCAGTTCTTC
abundance: NA
d_gene: NA
len: 12
j_gene: TRBJ2-1
v_gene: TRBV5-1

CDR3aa: CASSGRGNTEAFF
CDR3nt: TGTGCCAGTAGCGGCAGGGGAAACACTGAAGCTTTCTTT
abundance: NA
d_gene: NA
len: 13
j_gene: TRBJ1-1
v_gene: TRBV19

CDR3aa: CASKVTGVLQPQHF
CDR3nt: TGTGCCAGCAAAGTGACAGGGGTCCTTCAGCCCCAGCATTTT
abundance: NA
d_gene: TRBD1
len: 14
j_gene: TRBJ1-5
v_gene: TRBV28

CDR3aa: CASRRDYSYEQYF
CDR3nt: TGTGCCAGCAGGCGGGACTATTCGTACGAGCAGTACTTC
abundance: NA
d_gene: TRBD2
len: 13
j_gene: TRBJ2-7
v_gene: TRBV6-5

CDR3aa: CATTADDRGHEQYF
CDR3nt: TGTGCCACCACGGCCGATGACAGGGGACACGAGCAGTACTTC
abundance: once
d_gene: TRBD1
len: 14
j_gene: TRBJ2-7
v_gene: TRBV6-5

CDR3aa: CASSLTGRQETQYF
CDR3nt: TGCGCCAGCAGCTTGACCGGGAGACAAGAGACCCAGTACTTC
abundance: NA
d_gene: NA
len: 14
j_gene: TRBJ2-5
v_gene: TRBV5-1

CDR3aa: CASSAGSFNQPQHF
CDR3nt: TGTGCCAGCAGCGCCGGGTCCTTTAATCAGCCCCAGCATTTT
abundance: NA
d_gene: NA
len: 14
j_gene: TRBJ1-5
v_gene: TRBV5-4

CDR3aa: CASRPGTGGIETQYF
CDR3nt: TGTGCCAGTAGACCCGGGACAGGGGGCATCGAGACCCAGTACTTC
abundance: NA
d_gene: TRBD1
len: 15
j_gene: TRBJ2-5
v_gene: TRBV19

CDR3aa: CAWSAQMGRETQYF
CDR3nt: TGTGCCTGGAGTGCCCAGATGGGGAGGGAGACCCAGTACTTC
abundance: NA
d_gene: NA
len: 14
j_gene: TRBJ2-5
v_gene: TRBV30

CDR3aa: CASSLGWLAGGKETQYF
CDR3nt: TGTGCCAGCAGCTTAGGCTGGTTAGCGGGGGGAAAAGAGACCCAGTACTTC
abundance: NA
d_gene: TRBD2
len: 17
j_gene: TRBJ2-5
v_gene: TRBV7-2

CDR3aa: CASSILGSDTDTQYF
CDR3nt: TGTGCCAGCAGCATTCTTGGGTCAGACACAGATACGCAGTATTTT
abundance: NA
d_gene: NA
len: 15
j_gene: TRBJ2-3
v_gene: TRBV27

CDR3aa: CASSLDRAGNTIYF
CDR3nt: TGCGCCAGCAGCCTTGACAGGGCTGGAAACACCATATATTTT
abundance: NA
d_gene: TRBD1
len: 14
j_gene: TRBJ1-3
v_gene: TRBV5-1

CDR3aa: CASSEGNSGNTIYF
CDR3nt: TGTGCCAGCAGTGAAGGCAACTCTGGAAACACCATATATTTT
abundance: few
d_gene: NA
len: 14
j_gene: TRBJ1-3
v_gene: TRBV6-1

CDR3aa: CAISEAGSSTDTQYF
CDR3nt: TGTGCCATCAGTGAGGCGGGGTCAAGCACAGATACGCAGTATTTT
abundance: NA
d_gene: NA
len: 15
j_gene: TRBJ2-3
v_gene: TRBV10-3

CDR3aa: CASSAGYNEKLFF
CDR3nt: TGTGCCAGCAGTGCGGGATATAATGAAAAACTGTTTTTT
abundance: NA
d_gene: NA
len: 13
j_gene: TRBJ1-4
v_gene: TRBV2

CDR3aa: CASSPGLSGQETQYF
CDR3nt: TGTGCCAGCAGCCCGGGACTCTCGGGACAAGAGACCCAGTACTTC
abundance: NA
d_gene: NA
len: 15
j_gene: TRBJ2-5
v_gene: TRBV7-7

CDR3aa: CASSGDGYNEQFF
CDR3nt: TGTGCCAGCAGTGGGGACGGTTACAATGAGCAGTTCTTC
abundance: NA
d_gene: NA
len: 13
j_gene: TRBJ2-1
v_gene: TRBV12-3/TRBV12-4

CDR3aa: CASRSGQGETDTQYF
CDR3nt: TGTGCCAGCAGATCGGGACAGGGGGAAACAGATACGCAGTATTTT
abundance: NA
d_gene: TRBD1
len: 15
j_gene: TRBJ2-3
v_gene: TRBV28

CDR3aa: CASSFRTASYNEQFF
CDR3nt: TGTGCCAGCAGTTTCCGGACAGCGTCCTACAATGAGCAGTTCTTC
abundance: NA
d_gene: NA
len: 15
j_gene: TRBJ2-1
v_gene: TRBV28

CDR3aa: CASSIVRGLGDQPQHF
CDR3nt: TGTGCCAGTAGTATAGTTCGAGGGCTGGGGGATCAGCCCCAGCATTTT
abundance: NA
d_gene: NA
len: 16
j_gene: TRBJ1-5
v_gene: TRBV19

CDR3aa: CASFNPAGENTEAFF
CDR3nt: TGCGCCAGCTTTAACCCCGCCGGGGAGAACACTGAAGCTTTCTTT
abundance: NA
d_gene: NA
len: 15
j_gene: TRBJ1-1
v_gene: TRBV4-1